The entry that follows covers one TCR beta chain sequence. No antigen is known for it. The CDR3 loop spans 15 amino acids. The V gene's germline CDR1 is SGHAT and CDR2 FQDESV (reference sequence). With V trimmed by 1 base and J by 6 bases, 4 bases remained unmatched. These data are taken from a study of vaccination and CD4 T cells after COVID-19. Study-wide background: Post-COVID sampling occurred a median roughly 100 days after diagnosis (range 35 to 161). Overlapping SARS-CoV-2, HCoV-NL63, HCoV-OC43 and HCoV-229E spike peptides were used to stimulate cells. General study points: Convalescent patients gained a median about 90% of their reactive clones only post-vaccination.

Once obtained from cultured CD4+ T cells, the DNA was sequenced using the Oncomine TCR Beta short-read assay. The source of extracted genomic DNA was cultured CD4+ T cells. TCRdb re-called the PCR reads through MiXCR, storing one row per CDR3 protein. The table has about 10,000 distinct CDR3 sequences, about 35% seen once. The treatment: approximately 9-day PBMC culture with coronavirus spike peptide pools or control peptides (ViraFEST assay). Gathering of the CD4+ T cells, from the unexposed donor, took place before the COVID-19 pandemic (2011-2018). Sequenced: CD4+ T cells from blood, cultured in vitro. The chain is built from TRBV11-1 and TRBJ2-1, with 9 positions matching TRBD2. This TCR was recovered from a human donor in good health. CDR3: CASSLEVAGVNEQFF. The DNA for the CDR3 is TGTGCCAGCAGCTTAGAGGTAGCGGGAGTCAATGAGCAGTTCTTC.